The 14 T cell receptor beta chains listed next were all sequenced from one sample in a study of CD8 T cells in ankylosing spondylitis (dated by TCRdb to the late 2010s). Library generation was performed with 5' RACE. This sample was sequenced with an Illumina HiSeq 2500. The public sequencing data were trimmed at Q25 with fastp and processed into clonotypes with MiXCR by TCRdb, which kept only in-frame beta chains. All rows with the same CDR3 protein become a single entry with the most common DNA and genes. Across this sample there are roughly 48,000 distinct CDR3 sequences, with approximately 7.4% seen only once. Approximately 8% of the sample is held by the ten biggest clonotypes. Sequenced: blood, either unsorted or a sorted T cell fraction (not recorded which). These receptors were obtained from a female donor with ankylosing spondylitis or in good health (not recorded which).

This clonotype was observed at least ten times. The gene calls are TRBV7-2 and TRBJ1-3, with 8 bases fitting TRBD1. The CDR3 length is 14 residues. CDR1 SGHTA and CDR2 FQGNSA come from the germline V gene. The V gene end was trimmed by 5 bases and the J gene end by 3 bases; junction bases not matched to a gene: 3. CDR3 nucleotide sequence: TGTGCCAGCAGCCTGGACAGGGATGGAAACACCATATATTTT. It translates to CASSLDRDGNTIYF.

This clonotype has ten or more counts. The chain has TRBV20-1 and TRBJ2-7; D is possibly TRBD2 (6 bases). Germline V gives CDR1 DFQATT, CDR2 SNEGSKA (reference sequence). V shed 3 bases and J shed 3 bases, with 12 bases lying between them. The CDR3 has 13 amino acids. DNA of the CDR3: TGCAGTGCTAGGGGGCGGGGATTCTACGAGCAGTACTTC. Translating gives CSARGRGFYEQYF.

This clonotype was counted ten times or more. The V gene is TRBV6-1, the J gene TRBJ1-2, with 7 bases identical to TRBD1. Germline V gives CDR1 MNHNS, CDR2 SASEGT. This CDR3 contains 13 residues. Germline trimming cut 5 bases from V and 4 bases from J; bases unmatched to any gene: 4. CDR3 nucleotides: TGTGCCAGCAGTCAGACAGGGCGCTATGGCTACACCTTC. Translated: CASSQTGRYGYTF.

This clonotype came up many times. The V gene is TRBV6-1, the J gene TRBJ1-5, with 7 nucleotides matching TRBD1. J gave up 5 bases and V 5 bases, and 9 bases lay outside the gene matches. The CDR3 length is 15 residues. Germline CDR1 is MNHNS and CDR2 is SASEGT. CDR3 protein: CASSPRQGPHQPQHF. The CDR3 nucleotides are TGTGCCAGCAGTCCCAGACAGGGTCCCCATCAGCCCCAGCATTTT.

This clonotype was seen repeatedly, ten times or more. The J gene is TRBJ1-2, the V gene TRBV12-3 or TRBV12-4; D is perhaps TRBD1 (6 bases). Deletions cut 3 bases from V and 13 bases from J, with 21 bases between. This CDR3 has 14 residues. The CDR3 region has the DNA TGTGCCAGCAGTTTCTTGGGGGGCGCTCGAGAGTTCACCTTC. Its translation: CASSFLGGAREFTF.

This clonotype was picked up many times. The rearrangement joins TRBV5-1 to TRBJ2-3; 9 positions match TRBD1. The V and J ends lost 3 bases and 6 bases, in that order; junction bases with no gene match: 5. There are 14 residues in the CDR3. Looked up from germline, CDR1 is SGHRS and CDR2 is YFSETQ. The CDR3 coding sequence is TGCGCCAGCAGCTCGGACAGGGGACGGGATACGCAGTATTTT. Protein: CASSSDRGRDTQYF.

The sample holds many counts of this clonotype. The chain is built from TRBV5-1 and TRBJ2-3; TRBD2 aligns across 10 bases. The V and J ends lost 0 bases and 0 bases, in that order; junction bases with no gene match: 1. Germline V gene data show CDR1 as SGHRS and CDR2 as YFSETQ. The CDR3 runs to 16 residues. This chain's CDR3 is CASSLELAGSTDTQYF. DNA for the CDR3: TGCGCCAGCAGCTTGGAACTAGCGGGGAGCACAGATACGCAGTATTTT. Full variable domain (outside the CDR3, taken from reference TRBV5-1 and TRBJ2-3): KAGVTQTPRYLIKTRGQQVTLSCSPISGHRSVSWYQQTPGQGLQFLFEYFSETQRNKGNFPGRFSGRQFSNSRSEMNVSTLELGDSALYLCASSLELAGSTDTQYFGPGTRLTVL.

The chain recombines TRBV6-2 or TRBV6-3 with TRBJ2-1; 7 bases fit TRBD2. The CDR3 contains 14 residues. The J segment lost 10 bases and the V segment lost 3 bases, leaving 9 bases of the junction unmatched. Looked up from germline, CDR1 is MNHEY and CDR2 is SVGEGT. CDR3 nucleotide sequence: TGTGCCAGCAGTTATCGCGGGGGTGGCGGGGAGCAGTTCTTC. This codes for CASSYRGGGGEQFF.

This clonotype was counted many times. This chain uses TRBV5-1 with TRBJ2-1; D is uncertain. CDR3 size: 14 residues. CDR1 SGHRS and CDR2 YFSETQ come from the germline V gene. V gave up 0 bases and J gave up 6 bases, with 10 bases separating them. This CDR3 is CASSLGFSVNEQFF. The CDR3 bases are TGCGCCAGCAGCTTGGGGTTCTCGGTCAATGAGCAGTTCTTC.

This clonotype was recorded a few times. The V and J genes are TRBV7-2 and TRBJ2-5; no definite D call. Germline loops: CDR1 SGHTA, CDR2 FQGNSA. Trimming took 2 bases from V and 2 from J, leaving 6 bases between them. CDR3 length: 13 residues. The chain's CDR3 is CASSLRQQETQYF. CDR3 coding DNA: TGTGCCAGCAGCTTACGACAACAAGAGACCCAGTACTTC.

Ten or more counts support this clonotype. V gene TRBV5-1 combines with J gene TRBJ2-2; 9 bases fit TRBD2. Germline CDR1 reads SGHRS; CDR2 reads YFSETQ. This CDR3 comprises 16 residues. V was clipped by 2 bases and J by 2 bases; unmatched bases: 4. CDR3 in DNA: TGCGCCAGCAGCTTTTCTAGCGGGGCAAACACCGGGGAGCTGTTTTTT. It specifies CASSFSSGANTGELFF.

Ten or more counts support this clonotype. This sequence joins TRBV12-3 or TRBV12-4 and TRBJ1-1, with 7 bases that match TRBD1. The CDR3 extends over 15 amino acids. V shed 5 bases, J shed 1 base, and the junction held 7 bases outside the gene matches. The CDR3 DNA sequence: TGTGCCAGCAGTCCCTCCGGGACAGAGAACACTGAAGCTTTCTTT. Its protein product is CASSPSGTENTEAFF.

At least ten counts were recorded for this clonotype. The rearrangement joins TRBV3-1 to TRBJ2-2; D is ambiguous. Germline loops: CDR1 LGHDT, CDR2 YNNKEL (reference sequence). The CDR3 runs 14 residues. The V gene lost 1 base and the J gene lost 5 bases, with 8 bases spanning the gap. The CDR3 DNA is TGTGCCAGCAGCCAAGTGGTGGGTACCGGGGAGCTGTTTTTT. Translation: CASSQVVGTGELFF.

This clonotype has at least ten counts. V and J are TRBV29-1 and TRBJ1-1; D gene ambiguous. Germline V lookup: CDR1 SQVTM, CDR2 ANQGSEA. The V and J ends lost 0 bases and 2 bases respectively, with 13 bases between them. CDR3 length: 15 residues. The CDR3 nucleotides read TGCAGCGTTGAAGAAAACAGCCAGAGAAACACTGAAGCTTTCTTT. The encoded protein is CSVEENSQRNTEAFF. The complete variable domain, with remaining parts taken from reference TRBV29-1 and TRBJ1-1, reads SAVISQKPSRDICQRGTSLTIQCQVDSQVTMMFWYRQQPGQSLTLIATANQGSEATYESGFVIDKFPISRPNLTFSTLTVSNMSPEDSSIYLCSVEENSQRNTEAFFGQGTRLTVV.